This TCR beta chain stems from a study of T cells in women clearing cervical HPV infection. Study at large: Control women cleared a single incident HPV16 infection within 12 months. Blood came at first lesion visit for cases, post-clearance for controls. Overall study findings and caveats: TRBV6-7 abundance was lower in cases than controls (around 0.1% versus 0.15%). A classifier using richness and V gene abundances reached an AUC of roughly 0.83.

By frequency, this clone registers medium-sized. What it recognizes is unknown. The read stops 3 residues short of the end of the CDR3; the missing end is completed from the germline J gene. Here immunoSEQ multiplex PCR was the method, and the copy in TCRdb shows in-frame clones only, minus some. The listing contains tens of thousands of clones. V lost 6 bases and J 3 bases, leaving 5 bases between the germline ends. The length of the CDR3 is 11 residues. Germline-derived CDR1 and CDR2 are DFQATT and SNEGSKA (reference sequence). Material: blood buffy coat. The genes are TRBV20-1 and TRBJ2-2, with D hard to call. The TCR sequence derives from a woman aged 18 to 75 with a cervical HPV16 infection that either progressed to CIN3+ or cleared (not recorded which). The CDR3 protein is CSAAYTGELFF. Incomplete CDR3 DNA: TGCAGTGCCGCGTACACCGGGGAG.